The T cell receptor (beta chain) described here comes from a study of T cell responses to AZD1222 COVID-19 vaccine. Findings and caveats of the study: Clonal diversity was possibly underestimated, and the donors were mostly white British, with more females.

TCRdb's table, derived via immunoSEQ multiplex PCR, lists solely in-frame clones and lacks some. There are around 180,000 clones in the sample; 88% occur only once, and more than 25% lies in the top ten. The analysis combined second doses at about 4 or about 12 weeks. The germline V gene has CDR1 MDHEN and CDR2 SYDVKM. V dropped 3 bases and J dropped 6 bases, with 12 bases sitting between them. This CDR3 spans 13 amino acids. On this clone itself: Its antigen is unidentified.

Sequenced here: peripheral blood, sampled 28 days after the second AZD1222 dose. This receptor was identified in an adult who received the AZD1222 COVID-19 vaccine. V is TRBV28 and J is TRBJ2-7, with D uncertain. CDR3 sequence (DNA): TGTGCCAGCAGTTTTTCTGAGATCACCGAGCAGTACTTC. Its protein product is CASSFSEITEQYF.